These 12 T cell receptor beta chains originate from one sample sequenced in a study of identical twins. TCRdb processed the 5' RACE reads anew with MiXCR; each CDR3 protein has one entry. The data hold about 920,000 distinct CDR3 sequences, with 9% to 15% observed a single time. These data were also reused for a study on yellow fever vaccine responses in identical twins.

The sample was PBMCs. These receptors all stem from a young woman in good health.

This clonotype was seen only a few times. CDR3 sequence (DNA): TGTGCCAGCAGCTTGAGCGGGAGGGGGTCAACAGATACGCAGTATTTT. It encodes CASSLSGRGSTDTQYF. V usage is TRBV5-6 and J usage is TRBJ2-3, with 10 bases fitting TRBD2. The germline CDR1 and CDR2 sequences are SGHDT and YYEEEE. The CDR3 runs to 16 residues. The V segment lost 1 base and the J segment 3 bases; nucleotides outside the gene matches: 5.

The V gene is TRBV2, the J gene TRBJ2-5; D is possibly TRBD2 (5 bases). The V end was cut by 8 bases, the J end by 4 bases, with 14 bases between. CDR1 and CDR2 from the germline V gene are SNHLY and FYNNEI. This CDR3 spans 13 amino acids. The CDR3 DNA is TGTGCCAGCCCCGGACGGGCGGGAGAGACCCAGTACTTC. It specifies CASPGRAGETQYF.

About this clonotype: A much larger clone is a single base away; this may be a read error. This chain links TRBV6-4 with TRBJ2-1; D gene uncertain. The CDR3 runs to 15 residues. CDR1 and CDR2 from the germline V gene are MRHNA and SNTAGT. CDR3 DNA sequence: TGTGCCAGCAGTGACTCGGGCTACTCCTACAATGAGCTGTTCTTC. This encodes CASSDSGYSYNELFF.

The chain joins TRBV7-9 to TRBJ2-1, with no clear D. Germline V gene lookup returns CDR1 SEHNR and CDR2 FQNEAQ (reference sequence). Trimming took off 8 bases at V and 2 bases at J, with 10 bases between the two ends. The CDR3 is made up of 13 amino acids. The DNA for the CDR3 is TGTGCCAGCCGCAGGAGCCCCTACAATGAGCAGTTCTTC. Protein product: CASRRSPYNEQFF.

J is TRBJ1-1 and V is TRBV20-1; TRBD1 might be the D (6 bases). The V gene lost 3 bases and the J gene lost 0 bases, with 8 bases spanning the gap. The CDR3 contains 13 residues. Germline CDR1 DFQATT, CDR2 SNEGSKA (reference sequence). The CDR3 here is CSARDRLNTEAFF. The CDR3 nucleotides read TGCAGTGCTAGGGACAGATTGAACACTGAAGCTTTCTTT.

V gene TRBV5-1 combines with J gene TRBJ1-1; 7 bases match TRBD1. Per germline, CDR1 SGHRS and CDR2 YFSETQ. The CDR3 extends over 16 amino acids. Losses at the gene ends were 3 bases for V and 3 bases for J; bases not matched to a gene: 11. In DNA, the CDR3 is TGCGCCAGCAGCTCCTCCGGGACAGCGGCACACACTGAAGCTTTCTTT. The encoded protein is CASSSSGTAAHTEAFF. Drawing the rest from reference TRBV5-1 and TRBJ1-1, the complete variable domain is KAGVTQTPRYLIKTRGQQVTLSCSPISGHRSVSWYQQTPGQGLQFLFEYFSETQRNKGNFPGRFSGRQFSNSRSEMNVSTLELGDSALYLCASSSSGTAAHTEAFFGQGTRLTVV.

This sequence joins TRBV12-3 or TRBV12-4 and TRBJ1-1; 8 positions match TRBD1. V trimming: 8 bases; J trimming: 8 bases; junction bases outside the gene matches: 13. CDR3 length equals 14 residues. The CDR3 nucleotides read TGTGCCAGCCAAGGACAGGGAACTCTTTCGGAAGCTTTCTTT. It codes for CASQGQGTLSEAFF.

This clonotype showed up just a few times. V and J are TRBV18 and TRBJ1-1, with D possibly being TRBD1 (6 bases). Germline CDR1 reads KGHSH; CDR2 reads LQKENI. V dropped 3 bases and J dropped 1 base, with 21 bases sitting between them. The CDR3 sequence is 18 residues long. The CDR3: CASSPDRDTRGTNTEAFF. The CDR3 DNA sequence: TGTGCCAGCTCACCCGACCGGGACACCAGGGGAACGAACACTGAAGCTTTCTTT.

This clonotype was counted between two and nine times. The chain links TRBV12-5 to TRBJ2-7; 12 bases align to TRBD2. From germline, CDR1 is LGHNT and CDR2 FRNRAP. V dropped 5 bases and J dropped 6; count of bases not matched to a gene: 5. The CDR3 has 14 residues. CDR3 in DNA: TGTGCTAGTGGTCGACTAGCGGGAGACTCCGAGCAGTACTTC. Its protein product is CASGRLAGDSEQYF.

This clonotype occurred a few times. This chain connects TRBV5-5 to TRBJ2-1; 8 bases align to TRBD2. The V gene's germline CDR1 is SGHKS and CDR2 YYEKEE (reference sequence). The CDR3 covers 14 residues. V shed 4 bases and J 9 bases; nucleotides not matched to a gene: 9. CDR3: CASSPGGGSFEQFF. In DNA form, the CDR3 reads TGTGCCAGCAGCCCGGGGGGGGGCAGTTTTGAGCAGTTCTTC.

This clonotype was seen only a few times. This chain connects TRBV4-1 to TRBJ1-6; possibly TRBD1 for D (6 bases). Trimming took 5 bases from V and 7 from J, leaving 15 bases between them. Germline CDR1 reads MGHRA; CDR2 reads YSYEKL. The CDR3 runs 15 residues. In DNA, the CDR3 is TGCGCCAGCAGCGACCGACAGGACGGAAATTCACCCCTCCACTTT. Translating it yields CASSDRQDGNSPLHF.

This clonotype was observed at least ten times. The gene calls are TRBV12-3 or TRBV12-4 and TRBJ2-1; tentative D call: TRBD2 (6 bases). The CDR3 spans 15 residues. Trimming removed 3 bases at V and 7 bases at J, with 16 bases between. CDR3 protein: CASSLLGLIMNEQFF. The CDR3 DNA sequence: TGTGCCAGCAGTTTGCTGGGACTGATCATGAATGAGCAGTTCTTC.